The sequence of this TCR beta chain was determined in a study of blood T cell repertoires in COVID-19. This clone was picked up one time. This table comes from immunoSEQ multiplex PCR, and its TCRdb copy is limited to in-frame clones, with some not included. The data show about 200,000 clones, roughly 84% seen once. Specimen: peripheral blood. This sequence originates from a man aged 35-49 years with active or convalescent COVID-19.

DNA for the CDR3: TGTGCCAGCAGTGCTCCCTGGACAGACTATGGCTACACCTTC. It specifies CASSAPWTDYGYTF. This chain links TRBV25-1 with TRBJ1-2, with a possible D match to TRBD1 (6 bases). CDR3 length: 14 residues. Trimming left V 4 bases short and J 3 bases short, with 12 bases between. Per germline, CDR1 MGHDK and CDR2 SYGVNS.